What follows are 6 T cell receptor beta chains derived from one specimen sequenced in a study of T cell repertoires in cytomegalovirus infection. TCRdb called the reads again in MiXCR, with one record for every CDR3 protein. This table holds 100,000 to 150,000 distinct CDR3 sequences, around 30% found once. No antigen has been identified for these receptors. Sequenced here: CD8+ T cells from cultured PBMCs, sampled from culture after CMV antigen stimulation. These receptors came from a human donor in good health (CMV status not recorded). Some clones in this sample may be carry-over from other donors' samples.

This chain joins TRBV9 and TRBJ2-3; tentatively, D is TRBD2 (5 bases). V was clipped by 3 bases and J by 6 bases, with 11 bases between them. Germline V gene data show CDR1 as SGDLS and CDR2 as YYNGEE. CDR3 length equals 13 residues. The CDR3 protein is CASSGHWEDTQYF. The CDR3, as DNA: TGTGCCAGCAGCGGACACTGGGAGGATACGCAGTATTTT. The full variable domain, completed using reference TRBV9 and TRBJ2-3, is DSGVTQTPKHLITATGQRVTLRCSPRSGDLSVYWYQQSLDQGLQFLIQYYNGEERAKGNILERFSAQQFPDLHSELNLSSLELGDSALYFCASSGHWEDTQYFGPGTRLTVL.

Only a few counts were recorded for this clonotype. The V call is TRBV4-1, the J call TRBJ1-5; D uncertain. Germline V lookup: CDR1 MGHRA, CDR2 YSYEKL. The V end lost 4 bases, the J end lost 4 bases, and 11 bases lay between the germline ends. The CDR3 extends over 14 amino acids. CDR3 region: CASSRQFLNQPQHF. The CDR3 DNA is TGCGCCAGCAGCCGGCAATTTCTAAATCAGCCCCAGCATTTT.

This rearrangement joins TRBV2 to TRBJ1-1, with 8 bases fitting TRBD1. The V segment lost 3 bases and the J segment 5 bases; nucleotides outside the gene matches: 11. Per germline, CDR1 SNHLY and CDR2 FYNNEI. The CDR3 is 16 amino acids. CDR3 loop: CASSERQGLTGTEAFF. Written as DNA, the CDR3 is TGTGCCAGCAGTGAGCGACAGGGGCTGACGGGGACTGAAGCTTTCTTT.

This clonotype was seen only a few times. The rearrangement links TRBV7-8 to TRBJ2-7, with 8 bases aligning to TRBD1. The CDR3 consists of 15 residues. J was trimmed by 2 bases and V by 1 base; bases with no gene match: 4. CDR1 is SGHVS and CDR2 is FQNEAQ in the germline V gene. The CDR3 protein is CASSLGGQGAYEQYF. The CDR3 DNA sequence: TGTGCCAGCAGCTTAGGCGGACAGGGTGCCTACGAGCAGTACTTC.

In its sample, this clonotype was seen a few times. The chain recombines TRBV10-2 with TRBJ1-1; D is perhaps TRBD1 (6 bases). The CDR3 has 15 residues. Germline CDR1 and CDR2: WSHSY and SAAADI. Between the trimmed V and J ends, which lost 2 bases and 3 bases, there was a span of 13 bases. The CDR3 DNA reads as TGCGCCAGCAGTGAGCGGGACATCTGGGACACTGAAGCTTTCTTT. This encodes CASSERDIWDTEAFF.

This chain joins TRBV6-6 and TRBJ1-4, with D possibly TRBD1 on 5 matching bases. The CDR3 loop spans 14 amino acids. V was pared by 9 bases and J by 5 bases, with 16 bases between. The germline V gene encodes CDR1 MNHNY and CDR2 SVGAGI (reference sequence). CDR3 in amino acids: CASQIGGPNEKLFF. As DNA, the CDR3 is TGTGCCAGTCAGATCGGGGGACCCAATGAAAAACTGTTTTTT.